This record looks at one TCR beta chain sequence and its context. Its antigen is as yet unknown. This sample stems from a study of shared clonotypes between healthy human individuals. As for the study in general: Contributing individuals were two females and a few males aged 18 to 49.

Naive CD8 cells were CD45RO-negative, positively selected for CCR7, excluding terminally differentiated effector memory CD45RA+ cells. Study-wide results and caveats: Non-shared clonotypes showed lower generation probabilities than clonotypes common to all four donors. Larger richness was generally estimated for naive than memory subsets.

Study processing details: With immunoSEQ giving junction-only sequences and no quality scores, filtering differed. Produced via immunoSEQ multiplex PCR; TCRdb's table is partial and in-frame only. The DNA gave D and trimming, while V, J and clone size come from that table. The table shows roughly 1,800,000 clones, with about 95% occurring only once. V shed 3 bases and J shed 6 bases, with 9 bases lying between them. The CDR3 spans 13 residues. Germline V gene sequence: CDR1 LNHNV, CDR2 YYDKDF (reference sequence). The sequenced material came from naive CD8+ T cells sorted from blood. The genes are TRBV15 and TRBJ1-5; TRBD1 might be the D (5 bases). The clonotype comes from a man younger than 30 in good health. CDR3 DNA sequence: TGTGCCACCAGCAGTGGCGGGGGTCAGCCCCAGCATTTT. Encoded protein: CATSSGGGQPQHF.